The T cell receptor beta chain under discussion was sequenced for a study of tumor-infiltrating lymphocytes in primary liver carcinoma. Whole-study results and caveats: Tumor region pairs shared more overlap than did tumor-adjacent and tumor-blood pairs.

Germline V gives CDR1 SEHNR, CDR2 FQNEAQ (reference sequence). The CDR3 covers 13 residues. Only one count was recorded for this clonotype. What it recognizes is unknown. A junction boundary mismatches the germline segment, possibly from a read error. Total RNA and DNA came together from approximately 20-30 mg of bulk tissue without cell sorting. TCR beta cDNA was reverse-transcribed from about 550 ng of total RNA. The reaction used a constant-region primer and ProtoScript II reverse transcriptase. Each TCR beta library was derived from three nested multiplex PCR rounds that employed slightly modified ARM-PCR. Two initial PCR rounds of around 10 cycles each paired TRBV1-TRBV30 forward primers with a C-beta reverse primer. TCRdb re-derived calls from the multiplex PCR reads in MiXCR, one entry per CDR3 protein. There are about 43,000 distinct CDR3 sequences in the sample; about three quarters occur only once, and about a fifth lies in the top ten.

The specimen was liver tumor tissue from sampling region 2. Subset indicated: tumor region T2, inferior pole. V gene TRBV7-9 combines with J gene TRBJ2-7, with a weak D call TRBD2 (5 bases). The TCR originated in a man aged 40-50 years with primary liver carcinoma and hepatitis B virus infection. The CDR3 here is CASSSEDSYEEYF. CDR3 sequence (DNA): TGTGCCAGCAGCTCTGAGGACTCCTACGAGGAGTACTTC.